This T cell receptor beta chain was sequenced in a study of shared clonotypes between healthy human individuals. Points from the study as a whole: Several donors held about 5% of naive CD4 clonotypes in common. Only blood was sampled; tissue repertoires likely differ.

The data were produced by immunoSEQ multiplex PCR, yet TCRdb's version contains in-frame clones alone and is incomplete. The data contain some 2 million clones, about 95% of them singletons. Positive CCR7 selection of CD45RO-negative cells yielded the naive CD8 cells, and terminally differentiated effector memory CD45RA+ cells were excluded. Details on this clone: The target antigen is unknown.

Sequenced sample: naive CD8+ T cells sorted from blood. This TCR was sampled from a man aged 18-30 years in good health.

CDR3 coding DNA: TGCGCCAGCAGCCAAGATTGGGCAGCATCCTACGAGCAGTACTTC. This sequence encodes CASSQDWAASYEQYF. The rearrangement uses TRBV4-3 and TRBJ2-7; D gene uncertain. V was pared by 0 bases and J by 1 base, with 10 bases between. CDR1 is LGHNA, CDR2 YSLEER, per germline. CDR3 length: 15 residues.